Listed below are T cell receptor beta chains from one sample, sequenced in a study of cytomegalovirus exposure and HLA in healthy donors. Produced via immunoSEQ multiplex PCR; TCRdb's table is partial and in-frame only. Seen here are 75,000 or so clones, around 76% observed once, and the top ten hold approximately 22%. Sequencing input: PBMCs. These receptors originate from a woman in her twenties or thirties in good health and CMV-seropositive. Each CDR3 is given with its conserved first and last residue. D genes are given only for firm matches. Only part of the rows carry a size: once, few, many, or a class if the clone is expanded.

d_gene	abundance	v_gene	j_gene	CDR3aa	CDR3nt
-	-	TRBV5-1	TRBJ1-1	CASSFDGVGGTEAFF	TGCGCCAGCAGCTTCGACGGAGTGGGGGGCACTGAAGCTTTCTTT
-	-	TRBV28	TRBJ1-1	CASVLRRGGSTEAFF	TGTGCCAGCGTGCTGAGGAGGGGCGGGAGCACTGAAGCTTTCTTT
-	few	TRBV28	TRBJ2-1	CASSFWRGNEQFF	TGTGCCAGCAGTTTTTGGAGGGGCAATGAGCAGTTCTTC
TRBD2	-	TRBV5-4	TRBJ2-1	CASSLGTSGRVDNEQFF	TGTGCCAGCAGCTTGGGGACTAGCGGGAGGGTGGACAATGAGCAGTTCTTC
TRBD2	-	TRBV7-8	TRBJ2-1	CASRPGTIGLTNEQFF	TGTGCCAGCAGACCCGGGACTATTGGGTTAACAAATGAGCAGTTCTTC
-	-	TRBV7-9	TRBJ2-5	CASSSLAFQETQYF	TGTGCCAGCAGCTCCCTAGCGTTCCAAGAGACCCAGTACTTC
-	-	TRBV29-1	TRBJ1-1	CSVEWGGREAFF	TGCAGCGTTGAATGGGGGGGGCGTGAAGCTTTCTTT
TRBD2	-	TRBV10-3	TRBJ2-3	CAITHGRETDTQYF	TGTGCCATCACCCACGGGAGGGAGACAGATACGCAGTATTTT
-	-	TRBV30	TRBJ2-7	CAWSYGIYEQYF	TGTGCCTGGAGTTACGGGATCTACGAGCAGTACTTC
-	few	TRBV10-3	TRBJ1-5	CAIRDSLRDQPQHF	TGTGCCATCAGGGACAGTCTAAGAGACCAGCCCCAGCATTTT
-	-	TRBV6-5	TRBJ1-2	CASRKDSWGYTF	TGTGCCAGCAGGAAAGACAGTTGGGGCTACACCTTC
-	once	TRBV9	TRBJ1-1	CASSVGGGPPNTEAFF	TGTGCCAGCAGCGTAGGGGGGGGACCCCCGAACACTGAAGCTTTCTTT
-	-	TRBV13	TRBJ2-3	CASSLGAGVGTDTQYF	TGTGCCAGCAGCTTAGGGGCAGGGGTCGGCACAGATACGCAGTATTTT
-	-	TRBV2	TRBJ2-1	CASRAVSSYNEQFF	TGTGCCAGCAGAGCGGTGAGCTCCTACAATGAGCAGTTCTTC
-	-	TRBV7-2	TRBJ1-1	CASSFGARNTEAFF	TGTGCCAGCAGCTTTGGGGCTCGGAACACTGAAGCTTTCTTT
-	-	TRBV4-3	TRBJ1-5	CASSQGHLDSQPQHF	TGCGCCAGCAGCCAGGGGCATCTTGATAGTCAGCCCCAGCATTTT
TRBD2	once	TRBV30	TRBJ2-7	CAWSVLAGGLPSYEQYF	TGTGCCTGGAGTGTACTAGCGGGAGGTCTACCTTCCTACGAGCAGTACTTC
-	few	TRBV18	TRBJ1-2	CASSPEQGIVHGYTF	TGTGCCAGCTCACCAGAACAGGGAATCGTGCATGGCTACACCTTC
-	-	TRBV28	TRBJ1-5	CASSPASGDGNQPQHF	TGTGCCAGCAGCCCGGCCAGCGGGGACGGCAATCAGCCCCAGCATTTT
TRBD2	-	TRBV5-1	TRBJ2-3	CASSSSGSTDTQYF	TGCGCCAGCAGCTCTAGCGGTAGCACAGATACGCAGTATTTT
-	many	TRBV28	TRBJ1-1	CASSPAGNTEAFF	TGTGCCAGCAGTCCCGCAGGGAACACTGAAGCTTTCTTT
-	-	TRBV2	TRBJ2-7	CASSAHSPYEQYF	TGTGCCAGCAGTGCACACAGTCCCTACGAGCAGTACTTC
TRBD2	few	TRBV18	TRBJ2-7	CASSTSGRFYEQYF	TGTGCCAGCTCAACTAGCGGGAGGTTCTACGAGCAGTACTTC
TRBD1	-	TRBV6-5	TRBJ1-2	CASSYRTGGLIYTF	TGTGCCAGCAGTTACCGGACAGGGGGTTTAATCTACACCTTC
-	-	TRBV18	TRBJ1-1	CASSTANTEAFF	TGTGCCAGCTCAACAGCGAACACTGAAGCTTTCTTT
TRBD1	-	TRBV6-6	TRBJ1-5	CASSTQGTGPQHF	TGTGCCAGCAGTACACAGGGGACGGGGCCCCAGCATTTT
TRBD2	-	TRBV2	TRBJ2-4	CASGGTSRAKNIQYF	TGTGCCAGCGGAGGGACTAGCAGAGCCAAAAACATTCAGTACTTC
-	few	TRBV2	TRBJ1-4	CASIEQEKSGKLFF	TGTGCCAGCATCGAACAGGAGAAATCGGGAAAACTGTTTTTT
-	-	TRBV15	TRBJ1-1	CATSITRRDEAFF	TGTGCCACCAGTATAACGAGGCGGGATGAAGCTTTCTTT
-	few	TRBV30	TRBJ1-2	CAWSPLGQLANYGYTF	TGTGCCTGGAGTCCCCTAGGACAGCTAGCTAACTATGGCTACACCTTC
-	-	TRBV30	TRBJ2-3	CAWSVGAVTDTQYF	TGTGCCTGGAGTGTGGGGGCAGTCACAGATACGCAGTATTTT
TRBD1	once	TRBV7-9	TRBJ1-4	CASSPRAGQGGPNEKLFF	TGTGCCAGCAGCCCCAGAGCGGGACAGGGGGGACCCAATGAAAAACTGTTTTTT
TRBD1	once	TRBV4-1	TRBJ2-7	CASSHQTLTGTGSYEQYF	TGCGCCAGCAGCCACCAGACGCTGACCGGGACAGGCTCCTACGAGCAGTACTTC
TRBD2	-	TRBV5-1	TRBJ2-3	CASSSGLAGPDTQYF	TGCGCCAGCAGCTCTGGGCTAGCGGGACCAGATACGCAGTATTTT
-	-	TRBV30	TRBJ1-1	CAWSVRNSPTTEAFF	TGTGCCTGGAGTGTACGGAACAGTCCTACCACTGAAGCTTTCTTT
-	-	TRBV6-1	TRBJ1-1	CASSEARAEVAFF	TGTGCCAGCAGTGAAGCGCGAGCCGAAGTCGCTTTCTTT
-	-	TRBV27	TRBJ1-5	CASRRRSNQPQHF	TGTGCCAGCCGTCGGAGGAGCAATCAGCCCCAGCATTTT
-	-	TRBV9	TRBJ1-1	CASSPRGQNTEAFF	TGTGCCAGCAGCCCCCGGGGACAAAACACTGAAGCTTTCTTT
-	once	TRBV6-1	TRBJ2-3	CASRDGGTDTQYF	TGTGCCAGCAGAGACGGGGGCACAGATACGCAGTATTTT
TRBD2	-	TRBV11-2	TRBJ2-7	CASSPRTSGTFSYEQYF	TGTGCCAGCAGCCCCCGGACTAGCGGGACCTTCTCCTACGAGCAGTACTTC
-	few	TRBV6-6	TRBJ1-1	CASIDRTEAFF	TGTGCCAGCATAGACAGAACTGAAGCTTTCTTT
TRBD1	-	TRBV7-9	TRBJ2-7	CASSLARRQGDEQYF	TGTGCCAGCAGCTTAGCCCGTCGACAGGGGGATGAGCAGTACTTC